This T cell receptor (beta chain) is from a study of T cell repertoires in cytomegalovirus infection. Study as a whole: Public TCR beta signature analysis indicated the presence of both CMV infection and matching HLA type.

Whole-study findings and limits: HLA-C-restricted, CMV-specific TCR beta clonotypes were dominant ex vivo. The cumulative frequency of public TCR beta families distinguished individuals who carried CMV together with the relevant HLA.

One entry per CDR3 protein, called by TCRdb with MiXCR from the reads. The table shows around 740,000 distinct CDR3 sequences, with approximately 34% occurring only once. This clonotype has a handful of counts. Its antigen is not identified. Trimming left V 5 bases short and J 5 bases short, with 19 bases between. CDR1 is SGHVS and CDR2 is FQNEAQ in the germline V gene. The CDR3 covers 16 residues. Sequencing was carried out using PBMCs. This TCR was sampled from a human donor in good health (CMV status not recorded). Some clones in this sample may be carry-over from other donors' samples. The V and J genes are TRBV7-8 and TRBJ1-5; no definite D call. The CDR3, as DNA: TGTGCCAGCAGCCTCGGACGGAAACGGGCCTATCAGCCCCAGCATTTT. Its protein product is CASSLGRKRAYQPQHF.